These 20 T cell receptor beta chains were sequenced from one sample in a study of cytotoxic CD8 clonotypes in ibrutinib-treated CLL. Method: immunoSEQ multiplex PCR; TCRdb's copy keeps in-frame clones and lacks some. The sample lists approximately 60,000 clones, about 54% occurring once. The material was PBMCs, obtained at disease progression, from a patient treated with ibrutinib. These receptors originate from a human donor with chronic lymphocytic leukemia.

The chain is built from TRBV6-1 and TRBJ2-1; 9 nucleotides agree with TRBD1. Germline assignment: CDR1 MNHNS and CDR2 SASEGT. With V trimmed by 9 bases and J by 6 bases, 9 bases remained unmatched. CDR3 size: 14 residues. The CDR3 sequence is CASSGTGWLNEQFF. CDR3 coding DNA: TGTGCCAGTTCCGGGACAGGGTGGCTCAATGAGCAGTTCTTC.

This clone turned up a few times. This chain links TRBV5-5 with TRBJ1-6; D call uncertain. The CDR3 has 14 residues. The germline V gene has CDR1 SGHKS and CDR2 YYEKEE (reference sequence). Trimming removed 1 base from V and 10 bases from J, with 12 bases in between. The CDR3 region is CASSLSVTQSPLHF. DNA of the CDR3: TGTGCCAGCAGCTTGTCGGTCACTCAGTCACCCCTCCACTTT.

The rearrangement uses TRBV30 and TRBJ1-6; D is undetermined. CDR3 size: 13 residues. Trimming removed 2 bases from V and 8 bases from J, with 10 bases in between. Germline CDR1 is GTSNPN and CDR2 is SVGIG (reference sequence). CDR3 protein: CAWSPPYHSPLHF. In DNA form, the CDR3 reads TGTGCCTGGAGTCCGCCGTACCATTCACCCCTCCACTTT.

The chain uses TRBV2 and TRBJ1-4, with 7 bases fitting TRBD1. The CDR3 runs 14 residues. With 6 bases clipped from V and 8 bases from J, the junction kept 9 bases outside the gene matches. CDR1 and CDR2 from the germline V gene are SNHLY and FYNNEI. CDR3 coding DNA: TGTGCCAGCAGCCGAGGGACAGCCCTAGAAAAACTGTTTTTT. It specifies CASSRGTALEKLFF. Drawing the rest from reference TRBV2 and TRBJ1-4, the complete variable domain is EPEVTQTPSHQVTQMGQEVILRCVPISNHLYFYWYRQILGQKVEFLVSFYNNEISEKSEIFDDQFSVERPDGSNFTLKIRSTKLEDSAMYFCASSRGTALEKLFFGSGTQLSVL.

This chain joins TRBV28 and TRBJ1-3, with 7 bases aligning to TRBD1. V lost 6 bases and J lost 0; bases outside the gene matches: 5. Germline assignment: CDR1 MDHEN and CDR2 SYDVKM. The CDR3 spans 15 residues. The CDR3 is CASRPGQVSGNTIYF. In DNA, the CDR3 is TGTGCCAGCAGACCTGGACAGGTCTCTGGAAACACCATATATTTT.

This clone has only a few counts. CDR3 in amino acids: CASSPAGNQPQHF. The CDR3 DNA sequence: TGTGCCAGCAGTCCCGCGGGCAATCAGCCCCAGCATTTT. The V and J genes are TRBV28 and TRBJ1-5, with D unresolved. V lost 5 bases to trimming and J lost 2 bases, with 7 bases between them. The CDR3 has 13 residues. CDR1 MDHEN and CDR2 SYDVKM come from the germline V gene.

CDR3 bases: TGTGCCAGCAGTGAGGGACTAGCAACAGATACGCAGTATTTT. Its protein is CASSEGLATDTQYF. V and J are TRBV6-4 and TRBJ2-3; TRBD2 matches at 9 bases. Losses at the gene ends were 3 bases for V and 3 bases for J; bases not matched to a gene: 1. CDR3 size: 14 residues. The V gene's germline CDR1 is MRHNA and CDR2 SNTAGT.

In its sample, this clone was seen a few times. The V call is TRBV25-1, the J call TRBJ2-7, with 8 bases lining up with TRBD1. CDR3 size: 14 residues. V lost 4 bases, J lost 2 bases, and 4 bases stayed unmatched. Germline V gene sequence: CDR1 MGHDK, CDR2 SYGVNS. The CDR3 DNA reads TGTGCCAGCAGTGTGGACAGGGTTCCCTACGAGCAGTACTTC. This translates into CASSVDRVPYEQYF.

The CDR3 DNA reads TGCGCCAGCAGCTTTCGGGGACAGGGAACTGAAGCTTTCTTT. Protein product: CASSFRGQGTEAFF. J is TRBJ1-1 and V is TRBV5-1, with 9 bases that match TRBD1. The CDR3 consists of 14 residues. Germline V gene data show CDR1 as SGHRS and CDR2 as YFSETQ. J lost 5 bases, V lost 2 bases, and 4 bases had no gene match.

The V and J genes are TRBV28 and TRBJ2-6, with no clear D. Trimming stripped 4 bases from V and 0 bases from J, with 10 bases between. The CDR3 consists of 16 residues. Germline V gives CDR1 MDHEN, CDR2 SYDVKM. The CDR3 DNA reads as TGTGCCAGCAGTTCCCCGGGTGCCTCTGGGGCCAACGTCCTGACTTTC. Encoded protein: CASSSPGASGANVLTF.

The chain uses TRBV6-1 and TRBJ1-1, with 9 bases lining up with TRBD1. Germline CDR1 is MNHNS and CDR2 is SASEGT. The V and J ends lost 4 bases and 5 bases, in that order; junction bases with no gene match: 5. CDR3 length: 14 residues. CDR3 sequence: CASSVQTGGTEAFF. The DNA of the CDR3 is TGTGCCAGCAGTGTTCAGACAGGGGGTACTGAAGCTTTCTTT.

This chain connects TRBV9 to TRBJ2-7, with a weak D call TRBD2 (7 bases). Trimming stripped 4 bases from V and 2 bases from J, with 16 bases between. CDR3 size: 15 residues. Per the germline V gene, CDR1 is SGDLS and CDR2 is YYNGEE. The CDR3 nucleotides are TGTGCCAGCAGCACGAGAGGGGGGGAGCCCTACGAGCAGTACTTC. Protein: CASSTRGGEPYEQYF.

The chain couples TRBV30 to TRBJ1-1, with TRBD1 matching over 7 bases. This CDR3 comprises 12 residues. Unmatched junction bases numbered 7, after V lost 8 bases and J lost 4 bases. Germline CDR1 GTSNPN, CDR2 SVGIG (reference sequence). CDR3 in amino acids: CAGLTGVTEAFF. CDR3 bases: TGTGCCGGCCTCACAGGGGTCACTGAAGCTTTCTTT.

This rearrangement joins TRBV25-1 to TRBJ1-1; D is unresolved. This CDR3 region has 14 residues. The V gene lost 6 bases and the J gene lost 5 bases, with 16 bases spanning the gap. Germline V gene data show CDR1 as MGHDK and CDR2 as SYGVNS. This CDR3 reads CASSNSGSVTEAFF. The CDR3 DNA reads TGTGCCAGCAGCAACTCCGGGTCGGTTACTGAAGCTTTCTTT.

The chain recombines TRBV5-6 with TRBJ2-7, with no clear D. This CDR3 contains 13 residues. Per germline, CDR1 SGHDT and CDR2 YYEEEE. The germline V and J ends were trimmed by 4 bases and 3 bases, with 11 bases remaining between them. CDR3 amino acids: CASSGVTDYEQYF. The CDR3 DNA follows: TGTGCCAGCAGCGGTGTTACAGACTACGAGCAGTACTTC.

This rearrangement joins TRBV6-5 to TRBJ2-7, with D maybe TRBD1 (5 bases). The CDR3 covers 14 residues. Germline V CDR1 and CDR2: MNHEY, SVGAGI. V gave up 0 bases and J gave up 5 bases, with 11 bases separating them. In nucleotides, the CDR3 is TGTGCCAGCAGTTACTCGCAGGGTCTCAACGAGCAGTACTTC. As protein: CASSYSQGLNEQYF.

V and J are TRBV7-9 and TRBJ1-5; D is possibly TRBD1 (5 bases). This CDR3 region has 13 residues. The germline V gene encodes CDR1 SEHNR and CDR2 FQNEAQ (reference sequence). Between the trimmed V and J ends, which lost 2 bases and 4 bases, there was a span of 6 bases. CDR3 sequence (DNA): TGTGCCAGCAGCTTAAGGGGTAATCAGCCCCAGCATTTT. Protein product: CASSLRGNQPQHF.

This clone was detected a few times. The chain employs TRBV7-2 and TRBJ2-5; a weak D match, TRBD1 (6 bases). Germline lookup yields CDR1 SGHTA and CDR2 FQGNSA. V lost 5 bases and J 5 bases, leaving 15 bases between the germline ends. This CDR3 contains 14 residues. The CDR3 is CASSPIPQGETQYF. CDR3 coding DNA: TGTGCCAGCAGCCCCATCCCCCAGGGGGAGACCCAGTACTTC.

This sequence joins TRBV18 and TRBJ2-1, with 7 bases identical to TRBD2. The ends lost 3 bases at V and 7 bases at J; junction bases unmatched: 6. The CDR3 consists of 14 residues. Germline V CDR1 and CDR2: KGHSH, LQKENI. The chain's CDR3 is CASSPKPAGNEQFF. The CDR3 DNA is TGTGCCAGCTCACCGAAGCCAGCGGGAAATGAGCAGTTCTTC.

This clone has only a few counts. J is TRBJ1-5 and V is TRBV6-5, with D uncertain. Trimming left V 6 bases short and J 3 bases short, with 12 bases between. The CDR3 runs 14 residues. Germline V gene sequence: CDR1 MNHEY, CDR2 SVGAGI. Here the CDR3 reads CASRSRGFNQPQHF. Written as DNA, the CDR3 is TGTGCCAGCAGGTCACGGGGTTTCAATCAGCCCCAGCATTTT.